One and the same sample provided the 12 T cell receptor beta chains below, sequenced in a study of cytomegalovirus exposure and HLA in healthy donors. The PCR was carried out with 60 Vbeta primers and 13 Jbeta primers. TCRdb's copy holds only in-frame clones and misses some; the assay was immunoSEQ multiplex PCR. The data hold some 110,000 clones, with 76% observed a single time. Sequencing input: PBMCs. The receptors were gathered from a woman aged 18-29 years in good health and CMV-seropositive.

In its sample, this clone was seen a few times. The V and J genes are TRBV10-2 and TRBJ1-5; perhaps TRBD1 as D (6 bases). V lost 6 bases, J lost 5 bases, and 17 bases lay in between. The CDR3 spans 15 residues. Germline V lookup: CDR1 WSHSY, CDR2 SAAADI. Here the CDR3 reads CASRKDSRRDQPQHF. CDR3 nucleotide sequence: TGCGCCAGCAGAAAGGACAGCAGAAGGGATCAGCCCCAGCATTTT.

J is TRBJ2-3 and V is TRBV4-1, with D possibly matching TRBD2 (5 bases). Germline values: CDR1 MGHRA, CDR2 YSYEKL. CDR3 size: 16 residues. Trimming cost V 4 bases and J 4 bases, with 18 bases left between them. The CDR3 DNA sequence: TGCGCCAGCAGCCCCATCGGTGAGCGGCCGGCAGATACGCAGTATTTT. Its protein is CASSPIGERPADTQYF.

This clone was seen a few times. The chain has TRBV19 and TRBJ2-2; 10 bases are a match to TRBD1. The CDR3 is made up of 15 amino acids. The germline CDR1 and CDR2 sequences are LNHDA and SQIVND (reference sequence). V dropped 4 bases and J dropped 3; count of bases not matched to a gene: 2. In DNA form, the CDR3 reads TGTGCCAGTAGTAGGACAGGGGGGGACACCGGGGAGCTGTTTTTT. Protein: CASSRTGGDTGELFF.

The J gene is TRBJ2-3, the V gene TRBV4-1, with 7 bases lining up with TRBD2. There are 17 residues in the CDR3. Germline lookup yields CDR1 MGHRA and CDR2 YSYEKL. V lost 2 bases to trimming and J lost 2 bases; unmatched junction nucleotides: 10. The DNA for the CDR3 is TGCGCCAGCAGCCAACCCTTGGAGCGGGGACTCACAGATACGCAGTATTTT. It specifies CASSQPLERGLTDTQYF.

A single count supports this clone. The rearrangement links TRBV5-6 to TRBJ2-7; TRBD2 matches 8 bases. Germline V lookup: CDR1 SGHDT, CDR2 YYEEEE. After removal of 1 base from V and 3 bases from J, the junction contained 6 bases not matched to a gene. This CDR3 has 15 residues. CDR3 in amino acids: CASSLLLADNYEQYF. The CDR3 DNA sequence: TGTGCCAGCAGCTTGCTACTAGCGGATAACTACGAGCAGTACTTC.

The chain recombines TRBV7-8 with TRBJ1-1; TRBD1 might be the D (6 bases). The ends were cut back, 1 base at V and 2 bases at J, with 11 bases in the middle. The CDR3 runs 15 residues. Per the germline V gene, CDR1 is SGHVS and CDR2 is FQNEAQ. In DNA, the CDR3 is TGTGCCAGCAGCTTAGATTCCGGGACAAACACTGAAGCTTTCTTT. This gives the protein CASSLDSGTNTEAFF.

The rearrangement links TRBV2 to TRBJ1-2; a possible D gene is TRBD1 (6 bases). The germline V and J ends were trimmed by 6 bases and 1 base, with 9 bases remaining between them. The CDR3 runs 13 residues. The V gene's germline CDR1 is SNHLY and CDR2 FYNNEI. The CDR3 DNA reads TGTGCCAGCAGCAAGGGGGTTAACTATGGCTACACCTTC. Protein sequence: CASSKGVNYGYTF.

The V call is TRBV27, the J call TRBJ1-1; possible D gene TRBD1, 6 bases. V shed 3 bases and J shed 1 base, with 6 bases lying between them. This CDR3 has 13 amino acids. The germline CDR1 and CDR2 sequences are MNHEY and SMNVEV (reference sequence). CDR3 DNA: TGTGCCAGCAGTTTGGGACAGAACACTGAAGCTTTCTTT. Amino acid sequence: CASSLGQNTEAFF.

The CDR3 loop is CASRGGLHSGELFF. The CDR3 DNA follows: TGTGCCAGCAGGGGGGGACTGCACTCCGGGGAGCTGTTTTTT. The V and J genes are TRBV28 and TRBJ2-2, with a possible D match to TRBD2 (6 bases). The CDR3 sequence is 14 residues long. Trimming took 6 bases from V and 6 from J, leaving 14 bases between them. In germline, CDR1 is MDHEN, CDR2 SYDVKM.

This chain uses TRBV6-5 with TRBJ2-7; 8 bases map to TRBD1. The CDR3 extends over 13 amino acids. J lost 4 bases, V lost 6 bases, and 5 bases had no gene match. Germline V gene lookup returns CDR1 MNHEY and CDR2 SVGAGI. The CDR3 sequence is CASRVDREYEQYF. DNA of the CDR3: TGTGCCAGCAGGGTGGACAGGGAGTACGAGCAGTACTTC.

J is TRBJ2-5 and V is TRBV25-1; 7 bases are shared with TRBD1. CDR3 length: 13 amino acids. With 7 bases clipped from V and 2 bases from J, the junction kept 4 bases outside the gene matches. The germline V gene encodes CDR1 MGHDK and CDR2 SYGVNS. CDR3: CASTGTVQETQYF. In DNA form, the CDR3 reads TGTGCCAGCACGGGGACAGTTCAAGAGACCCAGTACTTC.

The CDR3 bases are TGTGCCAGCAGTTACCTGCCTAGCGGGCCCCAAGAGACCCAGTACTTC. This codes for CASSYLPSGPQETQYF. The chain couples TRBV6-6 to TRBJ2-5; 8 bases are a match to TRBD2. This CDR3 is built from 16 residues. CDR1 and CDR2 (germline): MNHNY, SVGAGI (reference sequence). V trimming: 2 bases; J trimming: 1 base; junction bases outside the gene matches: 6.